This entry lists 5 T cell receptor beta chains sequenced from one sample in a study of blood T cell repertoires in COVID-19. Sequencing used immunoSEQ multiplex PCR; TCRdb keeps in-frame clones, though not all of them. The sample consists of some 370,000 clones, 80% to 90% of them appearing once. Sample: peripheral blood. Receptors were obtained from a woman in her twenties or thirties with COVID-19, enrolled during active disease.

This clone was found once. V and J are TRBV5-1 and TRBJ2-2; 7 bases map to TRBD2. The CDR3 runs to 17 residues. The V segment lost 6 bases and the J segment 0 bases; nucleotides outside the gene matches: 11. CDR1 SGHRS and CDR2 YFSETQ come from the germline V gene. The CDR3: CASNGGLAVSNTGELFF. CDR3 in DNA: TGCGCCAGCAATGGGGGTCTAGCGGTCTCGAACACCGGGGAGCTGTTTTTT.

V gene TRBV4-1 combines with J gene TRBJ2-5; D remains ambiguous. This CDR3 spans 13 amino acids. V was cut by 10 bases and J by 1 base, with 13 bases left in between. CDR1 and CDR2 (germline): MGHRA, YSYEKL. The CDR3 nucleotides read TGCGCCACCGCGTGGGCTCTCCAAGAGACCCAGTACTTC. Translating gives CATAWALQETQYF.

This rearrangement joins TRBV6-5 to TRBJ2-1, with 11 bases identical to TRBD2. CDR3 size: 15 residues. Germline CDR1 MNHEY, CDR2 SVGAGI. With 7 bases clipped from V and 5 bases from J, the junction kept 7 bases outside the gene matches. The CDR3 DNA follows: TGTGCCAGCATGAAACTAGCGGGAGTTAACAATGAGCAGTTCTTC. This sequence encodes CASMKLAGVNNEQFF.

The CDR3 region has the DNA TGTGCCAGCAGCGGACTAAACAATGAGCAGTTCTTC. It specifies CASSGLNNEQFF. This rearrangement joins TRBV6-5 to TRBJ2-1; D is possibly TRBD2 (6 bases). Looked up from germline, CDR1 is MNHEY and CDR2 is SVGAGI. The CDR3 covers 12 residues. Between the trimmed V and J ends, which lost 6 bases and 5 bases, there was a span of 8 bases.

The chain combines TRBV5-1 with TRBJ2-3; D may be TRBD1 (6 bases). The germline V and J ends were trimmed by 4 bases and 1 base, with 19 bases remaining between them. Per the germline V gene, CDR1 is SGHRS and CDR2 is YFSETQ. The CDR3 runs 17 residues. CDR3 sequence (DNA): TGCGCCAGCAGCCCCTTCCAAAGACAGGAACGCACAGATACGCAGTATTTT. Protein: CASSPFQRQERTDTQYF.